This entry is about one T cell receptor (beta chain). Its antigen remains unknown. Germline DNA was also extracted, while the blood RNA originated from unsorted whole blood. TCR beta cDNA was reverse-transcribed from about 550 ng of total RNA. The reaction used a constant-region primer and ProtoScript II reverse transcriptase. Slightly modified ARM-PCR, run as three nested multiplex PCR rounds, produced the TCR beta libraries. Two initial PCR rounds of around 9 cycles each paired TRBV1-TRBV30 forward primers with a C-beta reverse primer. One entry per CDR3 protein results from TCRdb running MiXCR on the multiplex PCR reads. The sample shows fewer than 400,000 distinct CDR3 sequences, 50% to 75% of them seen only once. Germline V gene lookup returns CDR1 GTSNPN and CDR2 SVGIG (reference sequence). This CDR3 has 13 residues. Trimming took 2 bases from V and 5 from J, leaving 10 bases between them. This entry belongs to a study of tumor-infiltrating lymphocytes in primary liver carcinoma. About the study: In every tissue type, samples returned a similar yield of roughly 3.5 to 8 million productive TCRbeta reads.

Findings and caveats of the study: Between tumor regions, pairs overlapped more than tumor-adjacent and tumor-blood pairs did.

This TCR was sampled from a woman in her twenties or thirties with primary liver carcinoma and hepatitis B virus infection. The sample was peripheral blood. The rearrangement uses TRBV30 and TRBJ2-1; maybe TRBD2 (6 bases). CDR3 residues: CAWSPPGDNEQFF. DNA for the CDR3: TGTGCCTGGAGTCCCCCGGGAGACAATGAGCAGTTCTTC. Full variable domain (outside the CDR3, taken from reference TRBV30 and TRBJ2-1): SQTIHQWPATLVQPVGSPLSLECTVEGTSNPNLYWYRQAAGRGLQLLFYSVGIGQISSEVPQNLSASRPQDRQFILSSKKLLLSDSGFYLCAWSPPGDNEQFFGPGTRLTVL.